One sample yielded the 18 T cell receptor beta chains listed below, sequenced in a study of beta chain features in type 1 diabetes. What was sequenced were expressed TCRB transcripts, since all of the isolated RNA had been reverse transcribed. Produced via immunoSEQ multiplex PCR; TCRdb's table is partial and in-frame only. The sample lists about 230,000 clones; roughly 9.6% were seen once. Sequencing used naive CD4+ T cells from blood. All receptors derive from a young woman in good health.

The table lists this clone with many counts. This sequence joins TRBV7-9 and TRBJ1-5; D unresolved. The CDR3 has 15 residues. From germline, CDR1 is SEHNR and CDR2 FQNEAQ (reference sequence). With 1 base removed from V and 2 bases from J, the gap between germline ends came to 9 bases. The CDR3 is CASSLGGSGNQPQHF. The DNA of the CDR3 is TGTGCCAGCAGCTTAGGGGGTAGCGGCAATCAGCCCCAGCATTTT.

This chain uses TRBV29-1 with TRBJ2-7; the D gene is possibly TRBD2 (5 bases). This CDR3 region has 15 residues. Germline assignment: CDR1 SQVTM and CDR2 ANQGSEA. V was pared by 1 base and J by 0 bases, with 13 bases between. The CDR3 coding sequence is TGCAGCGTTGAAGGCGATAAGCGGAGCTCCTACGAGCAGTACTTC. It is translated as CSVEGDKRSSYEQYF.

The chain links TRBV30 to TRBJ2-1; 9 positions agree with TRBD2. The J segment lost 2 bases and the V segment lost 5 bases, leaving 16 bases of the junction unmatched. Germline V gene lookup returns CDR1 GTSNPN and CDR2 SVGIG (reference sequence). The CDR3 has 18 residues. CDR3 in amino acids: CAWGPDVFGGRAYNEQFF. CDR3 in DNA: TGTGCCTGGGGACCCGATGTGTTTGGCGGGAGGGCCTACAATGAGCAGTTCTTC.

This clone was picked up a small number of times. The J gene is TRBJ2-3, the V gene TRBV6-1, with 7 bases fitting TRBD2. Per germline, CDR1 MNHNS and CDR2 SASEGT. The CDR3 extends over 16 amino acids. V was clipped by 2 bases and J by 10 bases; unmatched bases: 15. This CDR3 is CASSENISGGLVPQYF. CDR3 nucleotides: TGTGCCAGCAGTGAAAACATTAGCGGAGGACTAGTTCCGCAGTATTTT.

The chain uses TRBV6-4 and TRBJ2-3; 8 nucleotides match TRBD1. Germline trimming cut 0 bases from V and 4 bases from J; bases unmatched to any gene: 6. There are 16 residues in the CDR3. In germline, CDR1 is MRHNA, CDR2 SNTAGT. The DNA for the CDR3 is TGTGCCAGCAGTGACTCTTTCCGGGACAGGTCAGATACGCAGTATTTT. It specifies CASSDSFRDRSDTQYF.

J is TRBJ1-2 and V is TRBV4-1; maybe TRBD1 (6 bases). V was cut by 4 bases and J by 4 bases, with 22 bases left in between. In germline, CDR1 is MGHRA, CDR2 YSYEKL. The CDR3 has 17 residues. Here the CDR3 reads CASSPKQGGVAVYGYTF. For the CDR3, the DNA is TGCGCCAGCAGCCCTAAGCAAGGGGGGGTAGCGGTCTATGGCTACACCTTC.

This clone was counted between two and nine times. This chain links TRBV2 with TRBJ1-2; no clear D. V was clipped by 5 bases and J by 2 bases, with 9 bases between them. In germline, CDR1 is SNHLY, CDR2 FYNNEI. CDR3 length equals 13 residues. Here the CDR3 reads CASSNTRNYGYTF. CDR3 in DNA: TGTGCCAGCAGTAATACAAGAAACTATGGCTACACCTTC. The full variable domain, completed using reference TRBV2 and TRBJ1-2, is EPEVTQTPSHQVTQMGQEVILRCVPISNHLYFYWYRQILGQKVEFLVSFYNNEISEKSEIFDDQFSVERPDGSNFTLKIRSTKLEDSAMYFCASSNTRNYGYTFGSGTRLTVV.

This clone showed up just a few times. This chain joins TRBV30 and TRBJ2-7, with 13 positions matching TRBD2. Germline assignment: CDR1 GTSNPN and CDR2 SVGIG (reference sequence). The CDR3 is 15 amino acids. Trimming took 3 bases from V and 3 from J; bases not matched to a gene: 5. CDR3: CAWRTSGGRGYEQYF. Written as DNA, the CDR3 is TGTGCCTGGAGGACTAGCGGGGGGAGAGGCTACGAGCAGTACTTC.

This chain connects TRBV29-1 to TRBJ2-7; 8 bases match TRBD1. The CDR3 is 14 amino acids. V gave up 8 bases and J gave up 1 base; unmatched junction bases: 10. In germline, CDR1 is SQVTM, CDR2 ANQGSEA. As DNA, the CDR3 is TGCAGCTTCTCAGGGACAGGACTATCCTACGAGCAGTACTTC. Translating gives CSFSGTGLSYEQYF.

This rearrangement joins TRBV30 to TRBJ2-7, with D possibly being TRBD1 (6 bases). Germline CDR1 reads GTSNPN; CDR2 reads SVGIG (reference sequence). The V and J ends lost 6 bases and 0 bases respectively, with 15 bases between them. CDR3 length equals 14 residues. The DNA for the CDR3 is TGTGCCTGCACGCCGGACAGAAGCTCCTACGAGCAGTACTTC. Amino acids: CACTPDRSSYEQYF.

This clone was seen a few times. The J gene is TRBJ2-5, the V gene TRBV7-6; the match to TRBD2 covers 8 bases. V shed 3 bases and J 2 bases; nucleotides not matched to a gene: 17. This CDR3 contains 19 residues. Germline V gene sequence: CDR1 SGHVS, CDR2 FNYEAQ. This CDR3 reads CASSFQQPGGLGVQETQYF. CDR3 sequence (DNA): TGTGCCAGCAGCTTCCAACAACCGGGGGGGCTCGGGGTACAAGAGACCCAGTACTTC. The whole variable domain, filled in from reference TRBV7-6 and TRBJ2-5, reads GAGVSQSPRYKVTKRGQDVALRCDPISGHVSLYWYRQALGQGPEFLTYFNYEAQQDKSGLPNDRFSAERPEGSISTLTIQRTEQRDSAMYRCASSFQQPGGLGVQETQYFGPGTRLLVL.

V is TRBV19 and J is TRBJ2-2; D possibly corresponds to TRBD2 (5 bases). CDR1 and CDR2 from the germline V gene are LNHDA and SQIVND (reference sequence). The CDR3 contains 12 residues. V lost 7 bases and J lost 4, with 7 bases in between. The DNA for the CDR3 is TGTGCCAGTACTCGGGGCACCGGGGAGCTGTTTTTT. It is translated as CASTRGTGELFF.

The chain has TRBV11-3 and TRBJ2-3, with 9 bases matching TRBD1. V lost 4 bases to trimming and J lost 5 bases; unmatched junction nucleotides: 10. This CDR3 has 16 amino acids. Germline V gene data show CDR1 as SGHNT and CDR2 as YENEEA. CDR3 nucleotide sequence: TGTGCCAGCAGCTCCACAGGGGGCGGGTTAGGAGATACGCAGTATTTT. It codes for CASSSTGGGLGDTQYF.

V and J are TRBV27 and TRBJ2-3, with D tentatively TRBD2 (6 bases). CDR1 MNHEY and CDR2 SMNVEV come from the germline V gene (reference sequence). V dropped 6 bases and J dropped 4 bases, with 11 bases sitting between them. This CDR3 is 13 amino acids long. CDR3 sequence (DNA): TGTGCCAGCAGCCTCTGGGGGGCAGATACGCAGTATTTT. Amino acid sequence: CASSLWGADTQYF.

The V call is TRBV28, the J call TRBJ1-4, with D unclear. This CDR3 region has 15 residues. V lost 5 bases and J lost 2, with 12 bases in between. Germline CDR1 and CDR2: MDHEN and SYDVKM. The CDR3 nucleotides read TGTGCCAGCAGTCCCTACAGACCGACTAATGAAAAACTGTTTTTT. Translated, it gives CASSPYRPTNEKLFF.

The CDR3 sequence: CASSLAGQPDTEAFF. DNA for the CDR3: TGCGCCAGCAGCTTGGCGGGACAGCCAGACACTGAAGCTTTCTTT. The chain is built from TRBV5-1 and TRBJ1-1, with TRBD1 identical over 7 bases. CDR1 and CDR2 (germline): SGHRS, YFSETQ. CDR3 length: 15 residues. V trimming: 0 bases; J trimming: 3 bases; junction bases outside the gene matches: 5.

The rearrangement joins TRBV4-1 to TRBJ1-2; TRBD1 agrees at 8 bases. After removal of 5 bases from V and 4 bases from J, the junction contained 15 bases not matched to a gene. The germline CDR1 and CDR2 sequences are MGHRA and YSYEKL. This CDR3 is 17 amino acids long. The CDR3 nucleotides are TGCGCCAGCAGCAGAGAAGAGACAGGGGCCTTAGGCTATGGCTACACCTTC. Encoded protein: CASSREETGALGYGYTF.

This clone was found a few times. This chain joins TRBV6-5 and TRBJ1-2, with 8 bases identical to TRBD1. The junction had 4 bases not matched to a gene; V was cut back by 6 bases and J by 4 bases. The CDR3 is 13 amino acids. Germline lookup yields CDR1 MNHEY and CDR2 SVGAGI. This chain's CDR3 is CASRGTGPYGYTF. The CDR3 DNA reads as TGTGCCAGCAGGGGGACAGGCCCCTATGGCTACACCTTC.